The 30 T cell receptor beta chains reported below all come from one sample, sequenced in a study of T cell responses to AZD1222 COVID-19 vaccine. Produced via immunoSEQ multiplex PCR; TCRdb's table is partial and in-frame only. Of 200,000 or so clones listed, around 86% were seen once; the top ten hold 2.5% to 3%. The sample consisted of peripheral blood, taken on day 0 of MenACWY control vaccination. Receptor source: an adult in good health.

V gene TRBV27 combines with J gene TRBJ2-3, with TRBD2 identical over 11 bases. The CDR3 is 17 residues long. The germline V gene encodes CDR1 MNHEY and CDR2 SMNVEV (reference sequence). V was clipped by 0 bases and J by 3 bases; unmatched bases: 5. The CDR3 nucleotides read TGTGCCAGCAGTTTATCGGATAGCGGGAGGGGAACAGATACGCAGTATTTT. The encoded protein is CASSLSDSGRGTDTQYF.

This chain joins TRBV5-4 and TRBJ2-3; D possibly matches TRBD1 or TRBD2 (5 bases each). The CDR3 consists of 15 residues. The V and J ends lost 1 base and 2 bases respectively, with 11 bases between them. The germline CDR1 and CDR2 sequences are SGHNT and YYREEE (reference sequence). The CDR3 sequence is CASSLPGRNTDTQYF. The DNA of the CDR3 is TGTGCCAGCAGCTTGCCGGGACGGAACACAGATACGCAGTATTTT.

This clone was counted only a few times. The chain carries TRBV27 and TRBJ1-3, with D uncertain. The CDR3 sequence is 16 residues long. Germline V gives CDR1 MNHEY, CDR2 SMNVEV (reference sequence). Trimming cost V 5 bases and J 2 bases, with 16 bases left between them. For the CDR3, the DNA is TGTGCCAGCAGTGCCAAAATCCCGGCGGCTGGAAACACCATATATTTT. Translation: CASSAKIPAAGNTIYF.

The rearrangement joins TRBV4-3 to TRBJ2-2, with 13 bases fitting TRBD2. J lost 4 bases, V lost 4 bases, and 3 bases had no gene match. The CDR3 is made up of 16 amino acids. Germline V gene lookup returns CDR1 LGHNA and CDR2 YSLEER. In DNA form, the CDR3 reads TGCGCCAGCAGCCCGACTAGCGGGGGGTTCACCGGGGAGCTGTTTTTT. It yields the protein CASSPTSGGFTGELFF.

The chain uses TRBV10-3 and TRBJ2-7; D is perhaps TRBD1 or TRBD2 (5 bases each). In germline, CDR1 is ENHRY, CDR2 SYGVKD. The CDR3 spans 14 residues. V was shortened by 10 bases and J by 0 bases, with 16 bases between the two germline ends. The CDR3 DNA sequence: TGTGCCACCGGTCCGGGACGGAGCTCCTACGAGCAGTACTTC. Its protein is CATGPGRSSYEQYF.

V usage is TRBV19 and J usage is TRBJ1-1; TRBD1 aligns across 9 bases. Germline loops: CDR1 LNHDA, CDR2 SQIVND (reference sequence). The CDR3 totals 18 residues. V gave up 2 bases and J gave up 3 bases; unmatched junction bases: 13. The CDR3 protein is CASSISTGGGSVYTEAFF. The DNA of the CDR3 is TGTGCCAGTAGTATATCTACAGGGGGCGGGTCCGTGTACACTGAAGCTTTCTTT.

V is TRBV6-5 and J is TRBJ1-5; the match to TRBD1 covers 9 bases. Per germline, CDR1 MNHEY and CDR2 SVGAGI. CDR3 length equals 15 residues. The CDR3 coding sequence is TGTGCTTGTGGGACAGGGAGTGGTTTGGGACAGCCCCAGCATTTT. Its protein is CACGTGSGLGQPQHF.

V gene TRBV5-1 combines with J gene TRBJ2-1; 11 bases are a match to TRBD2. After removal of 0 bases from V and 1 base from J, the junction contained 3 bases not matched to a gene. The CDR3 consists of 17 residues. CDR1 is SGHRS, CDR2 YFSETQ, per germline. As DNA, the CDR3 is TGCGCCAGCAGCTTGGAACCTAGCGGGAGGTCCTACAATGAGCAGTTCTTC. Protein sequence: CASSLEPSGRSYNEQFF.

The chain joins TRBV30 to TRBJ1-6; D ambiguous. Germline CDR1 reads GTSNPN; CDR2 reads SVGIG (reference sequence). CDR3 length equals 15 residues. V was cut by 2 bases and J by 0 bases, with 8 bases left in between. The CDR3 loop is CAWSSTSSYNSPLHF. CDR3 bases: TGTGCCTGGAGTTCAACAAGCTCCTATAATTCACCCCTCCACTTT.

The chain carries TRBV30 and TRBJ2-3; weak D call: TRBD2 (7 bases). This CDR3 is built from 15 residues. V was cut by 5 bases and J by 1 base, with 16 bases left in between. The germline V gene has CDR1 GTSNPN and CDR2 SVGIG (reference sequence). CDR3 sequence reads: CAWEWGLAGTDTQYF. The DNA for the CDR3 is TGTGCCTGGGAGTGGGGGCTAGCGGGCACAGATACGCAGTATTTT.

The chain employs TRBV4-1 and TRBJ2-2, with D perhaps TRBD1 or TRBD2 (5 bases each). The CDR3 has 15 residues. Trimming left V 0 bases short and J 6 bases short, with 11 bases between. Germline loops: CDR1 MGHRA, CDR2 YSYEKL. For the CDR3, the DNA is TGCGCCAGCAGCCAAGATTTAACGGGGCCCGGGGAGCTGTTTTTT. Its translation is CASSQDLTGPGELFF.

The gene calls are TRBV4-2 and TRBJ2-1; 14 nucleotides match TRBD2. From germline, CDR1 is LGHNA and CDR2 YNFKEQ. The V gene end was trimmed by 3 bases and the J gene end by 7 bases; junction bases not matched to a gene: 2. This CDR3 has 15 residues. The CDR3 protein is CASSQGTSGSNEQFF. In nucleotides, the CDR3 is TGTGCCAGCAGCCAGGGGACTAGCGGGAGTAATGAGCAGTTCTTC.

The chain uses TRBV10-3 and TRBJ1-5; 7 bases are shared with TRBD1. The V gene's germline CDR1 is ENHRY and CDR2 SYGVKD. V lost 3 bases and J lost 7; bases outside the gene matches: 9. The CDR3 is made up of 15 amino acids. Written as DNA, the CDR3 is TGTGCCATCAGTGACCACAGGGGAGAGGGGCAGCCCCAGCATTTT. This translates into CAISDHRGEGQPQHF.

This chain links TRBV25-1 with TRBJ1-5; 7 bases map to TRBD1. The CDR3 runs to 13 residues. The V segment lost 7 bases and the J segment 6 bases; nucleotides outside the gene matches: 6. From germline, CDR1 is MGHDK and CDR2 SYGVNS. The CDR3 region is CASTPGGSQPQHF. The DNA for the CDR3 is TGTGCCAGCACTCCAGGGGGATCTCAGCCCCAGCATTTT.

This chain connects TRBV6-5 to TRBJ1-6, with D perhaps matching TRBD1 (6 bases). CDR3 length: 15 residues. Trimming took 2 bases from V and 6 from J, leaving 11 bases between them. Germline V gene lookup returns CDR1 MNHEY and CDR2 SVGAGI. The CDR3 DNA is TGTGCCAGCAGTTACAGCGGGGGGGCTAATTCACCCCTCCACTTT. Its protein product is CASSYSGGANSPLHF.

The J gene is TRBJ2-7, the V gene TRBV7-2; 7 bases are shared with TRBD1. CDR3 length: 13 residues. The germline V gene encodes CDR1 SGHTA and CDR2 FQGNSA. V shed 6 bases and J 2 bases; nucleotides not matched to a gene: 4. CDR3 loop: CASRTTGTYEQYF. Written as DNA, the CDR3 is TGTGCCAGCAGGACGACAGGGACCTACGAGCAGTACTTC.

The chain links TRBV12-3 or TRBV12-4 to TRBJ1-2; D perhaps matches TRBD1 (6 bases). The CDR3 totals 13 residues. V gave up 2 bases and J gave up 6 bases, with 10 bases separating them. Written as DNA, the CDR3 is TGTGCCAGCAGTTTACAGGGGAGGGATGGCTACACCTTC. Translating it yields CASSLQGRDGYTF.

Here the CDR3 DNA reads TGTGCCAGCCATCCGCCGGCCAGGGCTGGTACTGAAGCTTTCTTT. This encodes CASHPPARAGTEAFF. This chain uses TRBV19 with TRBJ1-1; tentative D call: TRBD1 (5 bases). The germline gives CDR1 LNHDA, CDR2 SQIVND (reference sequence). The CDR3 consists of 15 residues. V was shortened by 9 bases and J by 5 bases, with 22 bases between the two germline ends.

The chain has TRBV30 and TRBJ1-5, with a tentative D call TRBD1 (5 bases). Germline loops: CDR1 GTSNPN, CDR2 SVGIG (reference sequence). This CDR3 spans 15 amino acids. V was cut by 0 bases and J by 4 bases, with 13 bases left in between. The CDR3 DNA follows: TGTGCCTGGAGTGTCGACAGTGGGTGGAATCAGCCCCAGCATTTT. Encoded protein: CAWSVDSGWNQPQHF.

This clone came up a few times. CDR3: CASSPEGSGANVLTF. The CDR3, as DNA: TGTGCCAGCAGCCCAGAGGGCTCTGGGGCCAACGTCCTGACTTTC. J is TRBJ2-6 and V is TRBV4-2; tentative D call: TRBD2 (5 bases). Trimming pared 4 bases from V and 0 bases from J, leaving 7 bases between. This CDR3 has 15 residues. CDR1 is LGHNA and CDR2 is YNFKEQ in the germline V gene.

This clone was recorded once. This chain links TRBV5-3 with TRBJ1-5, with D maybe TRBD1 (6 bases). TRBV5-3 is filed as an ORF, its function uncertain. This CDR3 region has 18 residues. Trimming shortened V by 4 bases and J by 0 bases, and 20 bases separated the two germline ends. In DNA form, the CDR3 reads TGTGCCAGAAGCCCTAGAACAGGGAGGGCGGATAGCAATCAGCCCCAGCATTTT. This codes for CARSPRTGRADSNQPQHF.

This chain links TRBV5-1 with TRBJ2-3; TRBD2 matches at 9 bases. The CDR3 runs 16 residues. Germline CDR1 SGHRS, CDR2 YFSETQ. V gave up 0 bases and J gave up 4 bases; unmatched junction bases: 6. The CDR3 coding sequence is TGCGCCAGCAGCTTGGTTCTGGCGGGAGGGGCAGATACGCAGTATTTT. This encodes CASSLVLAGGADTQYF.

The V call is TRBV11-2, the J call TRBJ1-5; no reliable D call. V was clipped by 0 bases and J by 6 bases, with 6 bases between them. The CDR3 has 13 residues. Germline CDR1 is SGHAT and CDR2 is FQNNGV. This CDR3 is CASSLDLIQPQHF. Here the CDR3 DNA reads TGTGCCAGCAGCTTAGATCTTATTCAGCCCCAGCATTTT.

This clone was found a few times. This chain links TRBV28 with TRBJ1-5; 7 bases are a match to TRBD1. Germline lookup yields CDR1 MDHEN and CDR2 SYDVKM. The CDR3 is made up of 15 amino acids. Losses at the gene ends were 6 bases for V and 7 bases for J; bases not matched to a gene: 12. The CDR3: CASSPTGVSRQPQHF. DNA for the CDR3: TGTGCCAGCAGCCCAACAGGGGTCTCGAGGCAGCCCCAGCATTTT.

This rearrangement joins TRBV4-2 to TRBJ1-6; D gene unclear. V was shortened by 5 bases and J by 11 bases, with 7 bases between the two germline ends. CDR1 and CDR2 from the germline V gene are LGHNA and YNFKEQ. CDR3 length: 11 amino acids. The CDR3 coding sequence is TGTGCCAGCAGCTCCCCGGCACCCCTCCACTTT. This translates into CASSSPAPLHF.

J is TRBJ2-1 and V is TRBV3-1 (or the pseudogene TRBV3-2); D remains unclear. The CDR3 is 14 residues long. Germline V gene sequence: CDR1 LGHDT, CDR2 YNNKEL (reference sequence). V lost 4 bases to trimming and J lost 8 bases, with 15 bases between them. The CDR3 bases are TGTGCCAGCAGCCTTAGGCCTATCGACGATGAGCAGTTCTTC. It specifies CASSLRPIDDEQFF.

A note on this clone: This clone may be a read error of a much larger clone one base away. The chain links TRBV11-2 to TRBJ2-5; unclear D gene. The CDR3 runs 11 residues. The germline gives CDR1 SGHAT, CDR2 FQNNGV. Trimming left V 4 bases short and J 2 bases short, with 2 bases between. The CDR3 here is CASSWQETQYF. CDR3 DNA sequence: TGTGCCAGCAGCTGGCAAGAGACCCAGTACTTC.

Many counts were recorded for this clone. The sample holds other DNA sequences that translate to the same CDR3. The chain links TRBV18 to TRBJ1-4; D is ambiguous. Germline V gives CDR1 KGHSH, CDR2 LQKENI. This CDR3 has 13 amino acids. Trimming cost V 6 bases and J 5 bases, with 10 bases left between them. CDR3 sequence: CASSPEVNEKLFF. The CDR3 bases are TGTGCCAGCTCCCCGGAGGTGAATGAAAAACTGTTTTTT. Filled out from reference TRBV18 and TRBJ1-4, the complete variable domain reads NAGVMQNPRHLVRRRGQEARLRCSPMKGHSHVYWYRQLPEEGLKFMVYLQKENIIDESGMPKERFSAEFPKEGPSILRIQQVVRGDSAAYFCASSPEVNEKLFFGSGTQLSVL.

V and J are TRBV28 and TRBJ2-7; D is unresolved. The CDR3 runs 14 residues. Trimming left V 7 bases short and J 4 bases short, with 17 bases between. Germline values: CDR1 MDHEN, CDR2 SYDVKM. The CDR3 is CASIGTTLGYEQYF. The CDR3 coding sequence is TGTGCCAGCATCGGCACAACATTGGGGTACGAGCAGTACTTC.

The chain is built from TRBV6-5 and TRBJ1-2, with D perhaps TRBD1 (6 bases). Between the trimmed V and J ends, which lost 0 bases and 4 bases, there was a span of 15 bases. The CDR3 is 16 residues long. The germline gives CDR1 MNHEY, CDR2 SVGAGI. The CDR3 DNA follows: TGTGCCAGCAGTTACTCGTCAGGGGAGGGTGGCTATGGCTACACCTTC. Translation gives CASSYSSGEGGYGYTF.